This T cell receptor (beta chain) comes out of a study of OX40 agonist ivuxolimab in advanced cancers. Study-wide context: Ivuxolimab, which targeted the costimulatory receptor OX40 (CD134), was an agonistic, fully human IgG2 monoclonal antibody. Intravenous ivuxolimab was administered to patients every 2 weeks at six dose levels: 0.01, 0.1, 0.3, 1.5, 3 and 10 mg/kg. Among the approximately 50 dose-escalation patients, approximately 20 had hepatocellular carcinoma, 15 or so melanoma, 9 renal cell carcinoma and 9 head and neck cancer. In the dose-escalation cohort, more than 80% of patients were male, and the mean age was roughly 60 years with a range of roughly 23 to 79. Prior anti-PD-1, anti-PD-L1 or anti-CTLA-4 therapy was permitted, and checkpoint inhibitors had been received by about 36% of dose-escalation patients. Three dose-escalation patients achieved partial responses, one with hepatocellular carcinoma and two with cutaneous melanoma. Peripheral TCRbeta sequencing aimed to test whether ivuxolimab altered TCR sequence diversity and caused clonal T-cell expansion. The paper describes the monotherapy dose-escalation part (N ≈ 52 patients) of the phase I trial of ivuxolimab.

The trial excluded patients who had a history of autoimmune disease or who were on systemic immunosuppression. Peripheral blood for TCR sequencing was collected from all dose cohorts at baseline, on cycle 4 day 1, and on cycle 7 day 1. The samples were taken from a phase I, first-in-human, multicenter, open-label dose-escalation trial of ivuxolimab. Adults with locally advanced or metastatic melanoma, renal cell, hepatocellular, or head and neck squamous cell carcinoma were enrolled in the trial. Before TCR sequencing, CD4+ T cells and CD8+ T cells from peripheral blood were sorted into separate populations. Findings and caveats that apply to the study as a whole: At doses of 0.1 to 3.0 mg/kg, clonal expansion of both CD4+ and CD8+ T cells in blood was seen between baseline and week 6. Low levels of normalized T-cell clonal expansion were also seen in some nonresponding patients. Antigen specificity was not determined for the clonally expanded peripheral T cells. Partial responders in the 0.1-3.0 mg/kg groups had among the lowest normalized peripheral clonal expansion, especially among CD8+ T cells. After ivuxolimab, CD8+ T cells had more expanded clones than CD4+ T cells on average.

For sequencing of the TCRbeta CDR3 region, genomic DNA was extracted from the sorted cells. The immunoSEQ Assay was used for sequencing of TCRbeta CDR3 regions. TCRdb limited this immuneACCESS table to in-frame rearrangements with V and J called. A share of clones is missing; checked studies link under half to unresolved V genes, and the rest is unexplained. Within this sample are some 69,000 clones, with about 88% of them counted one time only. The ten biggest clones cover about 4% of the sample. The CDR3, from cysteine to phenylalanine, totals 13 residues. The read is trimmed to its CDR3 DNA, 39 bases read in frame from base 1. V gives up 6 bases and J gives up 1 base, and the segment between their germline ends measures 4 bases. The germline V gene specifies MDHEN as CDR1 and SYDVKM as CDR2. Comment on this clone: Its antigen remains unidentified. The input lacks base qualities; no much larger clone sits a single base away.

This clonotype originated in an adult with an advanced solid tumor such as melanoma, head and neck, liver or kidney cancer. The sequence is built from TRBV28 and TRBJ2-6, with the D gene not clear enough to name. The specimen was CD4+ or CD8+ T cells sorted from blood, collected in a trial of the OX40 agonist ivuxolimab. CDR3 reads: CASRYSGANVLTF. The DNA sequence is given as TGTGCCAGCAGGTATTCTGGGGCCAACGTCCTGACTTTC.